This T cell receptor (beta chain) originates from a study of T cell repertoires in cytomegalovirus infection (dated by TCRdb to between 2017 and 2020). Study-level background: Peptide stimulations targeted recently identified HLA-C-restricted CMV epitopes, whose presentation resists viral immunomodulation, together with well-studied HLA-B-restricted epitopes. The HLA type of each donor mattered for the analysis, because public TCR beta signatures pointed to carriage of CMV infection along with the matching HLA type. Findings and caveats that apply to the study as a whole: Cumulative frequency of public TCR beta family members discriminated carriers of CMV infection plus the relevant HLA type in this cohort and an independent 352-donor cohort. The ex vivo response was dominated by HLA-C-restricted CMV-specific TCR beta clonotypes, which also provided the single most frequent clonotype in two of eight donors.

In the paper's terms, the treatment or condition label means: in vitro stimulation with specific CMV peptide epitopes to enrich CMV-specific T cells. As for this clonotype: No antigen is known for it. No base quality values were provided; no much bigger clone lies one nucleotide off.

From the cysteine up to the phenylalanine, the CDR3 has a length of 16 residues. Of the read, only the CDR3 DNA is kept; its 48 bases are in frame from base 1. Per the germline V gene, MDHEN is the CDR1 and SYDVKM is the CDR2. Between the V and J ends, shortened by 1 base and 6 bases respectively, the junction contains 18 bases. Instrument used: Illumina HiSeq 1500. TCRdb cleaned the public reads at Q25 with fastp, built clones with MiXCR and kept in-frame beta chains. Rows matching on CDR3 protein sequence are summarized as one entry with the most common DNA and genes. The sample table records 140,000 to 150,000 distinct CDR3 sequences; about 32% of these occur just once. Of the sample, roughly 47% is held by the ten largest clones.

The sequence derives from a human donor in good health (CMV status not recorded). Some clones in this sample may be carry-over from other donors' samples. The chain is made from TRBV28 and TRBJ1-1; tentative D gene TRBD1, with 5 bases matching. The input for sequencing was CD8+ T cells from cultured PBMCs, taken from culture after CMV antigen stimulation. The bases are TGTGCCAGCAGTTTATCGGGGGGGTTGGCAGCCCCTGAAGCTTTCTTT. Its protein reads: CASSLSGGLAAPEAFF.